This T cell receptor beta chain was obtained from a study of shared clonotypes between healthy human individuals. Findings of the study overall: Measured sharing among donors was expected to vary with sequencing depth. Since donors were few, the genetic and exposure-history diversity represented was limited.

A CD45RA+ naive subset and a CD45RA-negative memory subset were split from CD4+ cells. On this clone: The antigen is undetermined.

The CDR3 consists of 15 residues. With 4 bases removed from V and 5 bases from J, the gap between germline ends came to 12 bases. Germline V CDR1 and CDR2: MNHNS, SASEGT. Clones were read by immunoSEQ multiplex PCR, and TCRdb kept only the in-frame ones, dropping some. The sample has 2 million to 2.5 million clones, under 97% seen once; the top ten hold approximately 0.13%. The chain joins TRBV6-1 to TRBJ1-6; D not resolved. The TCR was taken from a man between 18 and 35 years old in good health. The material sequenced was naive CD4+ T cells sorted from blood. The subset: CD45RA+ positively selected. The DNA of the CDR3 is TGTGCCAGCAGTGGGGAGGGTTTCAATAATTCACCCCTCCACTTT. As protein: CASSGEGFNNSPLHF.